This TCR beta chain is drawn from a study of blood T cell repertoires in COVID-19. Original methodology: Quantification of nucleated cells was approximated via reference gene primer amplification. Sequencing used immunoSEQ multiplex PCR; TCRdb keeps in-frame clones, though not all of them. V and J calls and clone size are copied from that table; D and trimming were computed from the DNA. The data show 89,000 or so clones, with about 95% seen just once and approximately 4.3% held by the top ten. The germline gives CDR1 MNHEY, CDR2 SMNVEV (reference sequence). The V end lost 8 bases, the J end lost 2 bases, and 13 bases lay between the germline ends. The CDR3 sequence is 13 residues long.

Sequencing used peripheral blood. The chain joins TRBV27 to TRBJ2-7, with TRBD1 as a possible D gene (6 bases). This clonotype was obtained from a human donor with active COVID-19. The donor label of this sample is uncertain. The CDR3 coding sequence is TGTGCCAGCGGATGGGACATTACCTACGAGCAGTACTTC. It encodes CASGWDITYEQYF.